This record covers a single T cell receptor beta chain. This sample is part of a study of T cell changes during pregnancy in multiple sclerosis. Libraries were prepared by immunoSEQ multiplex PCR; TCRdb keeps only in-frame clonotypes and omits some of them. The repertoire holds roughly 70,000 clones, with approximately 90% as singletons. Germline loops: CDR1 SGHRS, CDR2 YFSETQ. This CDR3 region has 14 residues. J lost 9 bases, V lost 0 bases, and 7 bases had no gene match. This chain connects TRBV5-1 to TRBJ1-2; 8 positions agree with TRBD1. Material: peripheral blood, obtained in the third trimester of pregnancy. The TCR comes from a female donor with multiple sclerosis, enrolled in a pregnancy study. This chain's CDR3 is CASSLERQGFSYTF. The CDR3 nucleotides are TGCGCCAGCAGCTTGGAGAGACAGGGGTTTAGCTACACCTTC.